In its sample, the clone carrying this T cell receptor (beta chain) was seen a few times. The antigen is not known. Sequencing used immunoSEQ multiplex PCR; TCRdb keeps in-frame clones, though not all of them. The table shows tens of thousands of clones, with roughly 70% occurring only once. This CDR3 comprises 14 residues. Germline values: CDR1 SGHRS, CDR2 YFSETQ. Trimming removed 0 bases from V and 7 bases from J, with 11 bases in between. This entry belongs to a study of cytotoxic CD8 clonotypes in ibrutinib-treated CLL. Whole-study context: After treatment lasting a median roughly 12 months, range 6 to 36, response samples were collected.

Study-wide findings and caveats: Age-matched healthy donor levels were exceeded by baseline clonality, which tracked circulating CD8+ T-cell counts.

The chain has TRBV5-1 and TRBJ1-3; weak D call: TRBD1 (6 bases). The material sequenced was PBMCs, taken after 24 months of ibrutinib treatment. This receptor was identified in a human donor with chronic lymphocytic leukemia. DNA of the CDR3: TGCGCCAGCAGCTTGGAACAGGGTGGGAACACCATATATTTT. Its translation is CASSLEQGGNTIYF.